A single sample is the source of the 17 T cell receptor beta chains below, sequenced in a study of T cell repertoires in cytomegalovirus infection (dated by TCRdb to about 2019). Data came from an Illumina HiSeq 1500. The public reads were run again by TCRdb, first through fastp at Q25 and then through MiXCR, and only productive beta chains were kept. Each entry is one CDR3 protein sequence, shown with its most common DNA and genes. The sample table shows approximately 250,000 distinct CDR3 sequences, and approximately 10% are seen once. Approximately 16% of the sample is taken by the ten largest. Sequenced material: PBMCs. The receptors here all came from a human donor in good health (CMV status not recorded). Some clones in this sample may be carry-over from other donors' samples.

This clonotype was counted at least ten times. CDR3 nucleotides: TGTGCCAGTAGTAAAGATTACAGCTCTGGAAACACCATATATTTT. Protein: CASSKDYSSGNTIYF. The J gene is TRBJ1-3, the V gene TRBV19; the D is unclear. From germline, CDR1 is LNHDA and CDR2 SQIVND (reference sequence). CDR3 length equals 15 residues. The V gene lost 4 bases and the J gene lost 0 bases, with 10 bases spanning the gap.

This chain uses TRBV12-3 or TRBV12-4 with TRBJ1-1; 8 bases map to TRBD1. V lost 8 bases and J lost 2; bases outside the gene matches: 10. This CDR3 has 15 residues. The CDR3 region is CASAPGQGLNTEAFF. The CDR3 DNA reads TGTGCCAGCGCCCCCGGACAGGGACTAAACACTGAAGCTTTCTTT.

The CDR3 region has the DNA TGTGCCAGCAGTACCAATAGCCCTGACTACAATGAGCAGTTCTTC. Amino acids: CASSTNSPDYNEQFF. The rearrangement joins TRBV28 to TRBJ2-1; D gene uncertain. This CDR3 is built from 15 residues. Germline V gene lookup returns CDR1 MDHEN and CDR2 SYDVKM. Trimming removed 5 bases at V and 3 bases at J, with 14 bases between.

The chain employs TRBV11-2 and TRBJ1-1; perhaps TRBD1 as D (6 bases). V gave up 0 bases and J gave up 4 bases, with 24 bases separating them. CDR1 is SGHAT and CDR2 is FQNNGV in the germline V gene. The CDR3 covers 19 residues. CDR3 sequence (DNA): TGTGCCAGCAGCTTAGAGGCCGCTCGGGTGCACCCAGGGGCCACTGAAGCTTTCTTT. The encoded protein is CASSLEAARVHPGATEAFF.

The table lists this clonotype with many counts. It is unclear where the CDR3 begins or ends on the DNA, so no DNA is shown, and the CDR3 is as TCRdb lists it. The chain carries TRBV7-5 and TRBJ2-7; the table's D call TRBD2 went unverified against the DNA. TRBV7-5 is termed a pseudogene. The CDR3 is made up of 20 amino acids, end residues included. CDR3 protein: CISVPEALAHGGRTTYEQYF.

The sample holds many counts of this clonotype. The chain links TRBV19 to TRBJ2-5, with 12 bases aligning to TRBD2. The V and J ends lost 3 bases and 1 base, in that order; junction bases with no gene match: 9. This CDR3 contains 18 residues. Germline CDR1 reads LNHDA; CDR2 reads SQIVND (reference sequence). As DNA, the CDR3 is TGTGCCAGTAGTATGCGGCTAGCGGGGGGGCCTCCCCAAGAGACCCAGTACTTC. Translating gives CASSMRLAGGPPQETQYF. Combining the CDR3 with reference TRBV19 and TRBJ2-5 gives the whole variable domain DGGITQSPKYLFRKEGQNVTLSCEQNLNHDAMYWYRQDPGQGLRLIYYSQIVNDFQKGDIAEGYSVSREKKESFPLTVTSAQKNPTAFYLCASSMRLAGGPPQETQYFGPGTRLLVL.

This clonotype came up many times. The V and J genes are TRBV7-2 and TRBJ2-3, with 7 positions matching TRBD2. The ends lost 0 bases at V and 5 bases at J; junction bases unmatched: 8. CDR1 and CDR2 (germline): SGHTA, FQGNSA. The CDR3 has 16 amino acids. CDR3 DNA sequence: TGTGCCAGCAGCTTAGCGGGCGGGAGAGGTGTAGATACGCAGTATTTT. Translation gives CASSLAGGRGVDTQYF.

This chain's CDR3 is CASSLVPELGEQYF. Written as DNA, the CDR3 is TGCGCCAGCAGCTTGGTACCCGAGCTCGGGGAGCAGTACTTC. The chain joins TRBV5-1 to TRBJ2-7; D is uncertain. V was pared by 0 bases and J by 7 bases, with 14 bases between. This CDR3 spans 14 amino acids. CDR1 is SGHRS, CDR2 YFSETQ, per germline.

V and J are TRBV19 and TRBJ1-5; possibly TRBD1 for D (5 bases). V was trimmed by 0 bases and J by 3 bases, leaving 9 bases between them. The V gene's germline CDR1 is LNHDA and CDR2 SQIVND (reference sequence). The CDR3 loop spans 15 amino acids. The CDR3 DNA sequence: TGTGCCAGTAGTATAGAGGGACGGATCAATCAGCCCCAGCATTTT. This sequence encodes CASSIEGRINQPQHF.

This clonotype has a count of ten or more. The chain links TRBV7-2 to TRBJ2-3; D remains ambiguous. This CDR3 region has 14 residues. Germline V gene sequence: CDR1 SGHTA, CDR2 FQGNSA. The V end was cut by 1 base, the J end by 4 bases, with 9 bases between. The chain's CDR3 is CASSLEIRADTQYF. The CDR3 nucleotides read TGTGCCAGCAGCTTAGAGATCAGAGCAGATACGCAGTATTTT. The variable domain in full, completed from reference TRBV7-2 and TRBJ2-3, reads GAGVSQSPSNKVTEKGKDVELRCDPISGHTALYWYRQSLGQGLEFLIYFQGNSAPDKSGLPSDRFSAERTGGSVSTLTIQRTQQEDSAVYLCASSLEIRADTQYFGPGTRLTVL.

This clonotype has only a few counts. The chain joins TRBV30 to TRBJ2-2; D remains unclear. V dropped 0 bases and J dropped 4 bases, with 6 bases sitting between them. Germline CDR1 and CDR2: GTSNPN and SVGIG (reference sequence). This CDR3 contains 13 residues. The chain's CDR3 is CAWSVSSTGELFF. The CDR3 DNA reads as TGTGCCTGGAGTGTATCCAGCACCGGGGAGCTGTTTTTT.

This clonotype was found many times. The J gene is TRBJ2-6, the V gene TRBV19; D gene uncertain. Germline CDR1 reads LNHDA; CDR2 reads SQIVND (reference sequence). The CDR3 length is 16 residues. The V gene lost 4 bases and the J gene lost 0 bases, with 10 bases spanning the gap. This CDR3 is CASSNRLLSGANVLTF. The CDR3 nucleotides are TGTGCCAGTAGTAATAGACTGCTCTCTGGGGCCAACGTCCTGACTTTC.

DNA of the CDR3: TGTGCCATCAGTGACCTAGCGGGGAGAGGGAATAGCTCCTACAATGAGCAGTTCTTC. It is translated as CAISDLAGRGNSSYNEQFF. The chain uses TRBV10-3 and TRBJ2-1; 9 bases align to TRBD2. There are 19 residues in the CDR3. Germline CDR1 and CDR2: ENHRY and SYGVKD. V lost 3 bases, J lost 0 bases, and 12 bases stayed unmatched.

The table lists this clonotype with many counts. The gene calls are TRBV6-1 and TRBJ2-1; perhaps TRBD2 as D (6 bases). The germline V gene has CDR1 MNHNS and CDR2 SASEGT. The CDR3 sequence is 15 residues long. Between the trimmed V and J ends, which lost 7 bases and 0 bases, there was a span of 13 bases. The CDR3 loop is CASTQVGGSYNEQFF. DNA for the CDR3: TGTGCCAGCACCCAAGTGGGGGGCTCCTACAATGAGCAGTTCTTC.

The chain is built from TRBV5-1 and TRBJ2-1, with 11 nucleotides matching TRBD2. CDR1 SGHRS and CDR2 YFSETQ come from the germline V gene. Trimming removed 1 base from V and 5 bases from J; junction bases left unmatched: 2. This CDR3 contains 15 residues. CDR3 nucleotide sequence: TGCGCCAGCAGCTTGTCGACTAGCGGGGACAATGAGCAGTTCTTC. It codes for CASSLSTSGDNEQFF.

In its sample, this clonotype was seen many times. The rearrangement uses TRBV7-2 and TRBJ2-3; either TRBD1 or TRBD2 may supply D (6 bases each). V was shortened by 5 bases and J by 1 base, with 13 bases between the two germline ends. The CDR3 runs 15 residues. Looked up from germline, CDR1 is SGHTA and CDR2 is FQGNSA. The CDR3 bases are TGTGCCAGCAGCCCGGGGGACATCCGCACAGATACGCAGTATTTT. This codes for CASSPGDIRTDTQYF.

This clonotype was seen at least ten times. The V gene is TRBV7-8, the J gene TRBJ1-5; D is unresolved. Trimming removed 1 base from V and 5 bases from J, with 12 bases in between. The CDR3 totals 15 residues. CDR1 SGHVS and CDR2 FQNEAQ come from the germline V gene. The CDR3 reads CASSLEGRLDQPQHF. The CDR3 nucleotides are TGTGCCAGCAGCTTAGAAGGAAGGTTGGATCAGCCCCAGCATTTT.